The T cell receptor beta chain under discussion was sequenced for a study of beta chain features in type 1 diabetes. As for the study in general: What patients shared with healthy donors was a similar profile of age, gender and cell yields. Study-level points and caveats: Fewer junction insertions and more nucleotide deletions appeared in type 1 diabetes patients.

A heparinised blood draw that averaged around 110 mL was obtained once from each donor. The junction had 5 bases not matched to a gene; V was cut back by 5 bases and J by 3 bases. In germline, CDR1 is KGHSH, CDR2 LQKENI. The CDR3 covers 14 residues. On this clone itself: Its antigen remains unknown.

Since all of the isolated RNA was reverse transcribed, expressed TCRB transcripts were what got sequenced. Method: immunoSEQ multiplex PCR; TCRdb's copy keeps in-frame clones and lacks some. The sample contains hundreds of thousands of clones, around 7.6% of which appear only once. V usage is TRBV18 and J usage is TRBJ2-5, with TRBD1 identical over 8 bases. The TCR comes from a woman under 30 in good health. The source material was central memory CD4+ T cells from blood. The CDR3 sequence is CASSETTGEETQYF. The CDR3 DNA reads as TGTGCCAGCTCAGAAACGACAGGGGAAGAGACCCAGTACTTC.